Reported below is one TCR beta chain. The study drew participants aged about 18 to 95 years from 20 to 30 US areas. The sample belongs to a study of blood T cell repertoires in COVID-19. Study-level information: The samples span acute and convalescent COVID-19 from the United States, Italy and Spain. T cells, B-cell-depleted T cells, or PBMCs provided the cDNA or gDNA that served as material.

Study processing details: Reference gene primer amplification yielded estimated nucleated cell counts. Repertoires were generated with immunoSEQ multiplex PCR, while TCRdb's copy carries only in-frame clones and drops some. Clone size and the V and J calls come from that table; the DNA yielded D and trimming. This repertoire shows hundreds of thousands of clones, approximately 89% found once; its top ten account for 1% to 1.5%. With V trimmed by 4 bases and J by 2 bases, 10 bases remained unmatched. The V gene's germline CDR1 is KGHDR and CDR2 SFDVKD. The CDR3 is made up of 17 amino acids. This chain joins TRBV24-1 and TRBJ2-5; 9 nucleotides align to TRBD2. The TCR originated in a woman between 40 and 50 years old with acute COVID-19. Sequenced sample: PBMCs or T cells enriched from blood (not recorded which). CDR3 region: CATSDLPGREGQETQYF. DNA for the CDR3: TGTGCCACCAGTGACCTACCTGGGCGGGAGGGGCAAGAGACCCAGTACTTC.